This T cell receptor (beta chain) was found in a study of blood T cell repertoires in COVID-19. Study context: The origin of the acute and convalescent COVID-19 samples was the United States, Italy and Spain. The cDNA or gDNA used as material had been derived from T cells, B-cell-depleted T cells, or PBMCs.

TCRdb keeps only in-frame clones here, not all; method: immunoSEQ multiplex PCR. This sample has around 300,000 clones, with around four fifths found just once. CDR1 MDHEN and CDR2 SYDVKM come from the germline V gene. The CDR3 is 13 residues long. Trimming removed 8 bases from V and 0 bases from J; junction bases left unmatched: 3. Sequenced sample: peripheral blood. The chain combines TRBV28 with TRBJ2-7; 8 nucleotides agree with TRBD1. This clonotype was sampled from a woman between 45 and 65 years old who had recovered from COVID-19. CDR3 in amino acids: CASVTGGSYEQYF. CDR3 nucleotide sequence: TGTGCCAGCGTTACAGGGGGCTCCTACGAGCAGTACTTC.